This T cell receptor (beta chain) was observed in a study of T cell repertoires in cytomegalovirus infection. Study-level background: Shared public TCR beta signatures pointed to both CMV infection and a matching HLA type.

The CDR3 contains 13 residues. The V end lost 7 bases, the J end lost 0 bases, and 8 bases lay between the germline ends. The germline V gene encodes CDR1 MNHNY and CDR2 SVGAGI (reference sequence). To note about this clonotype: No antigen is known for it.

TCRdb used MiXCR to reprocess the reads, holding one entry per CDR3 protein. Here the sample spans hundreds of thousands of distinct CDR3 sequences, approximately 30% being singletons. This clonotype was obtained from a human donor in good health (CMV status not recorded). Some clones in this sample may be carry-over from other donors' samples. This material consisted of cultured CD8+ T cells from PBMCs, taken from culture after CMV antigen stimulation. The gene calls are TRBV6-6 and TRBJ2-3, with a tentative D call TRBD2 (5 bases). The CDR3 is CASIEGSTDTQYF. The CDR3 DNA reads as TGTGCCAGCATAGAGGGTAGCACAGATACGCAGTATTTT.